The 5 T cell receptor beta chains in this list originate from one sample, sequenced in a study of regulatory T cells in long-lasting Graves disease. Libraries of TCR beta came from iRepertoire HTBI primers plus Arm-PCR of CDR3 regions. TCRdb independently ran MiXCR on the multiplex PCR reads; one entry per CDR3 protein. The sample consists of about 530,000 distinct CDR3 sequences, about 16% of them appearing once. The time point denotes: newly diagnosed GD, antithyroid drugs for less than 3 months. Researchers made the TCR library from RNA that was extracted from PBMCs. Separately, the same data were catalogued under a study of T cells in Graves' hyperthyroidism and ophthalmopathy.

The input for sequencing was peripheral blood mononuclear cells (PBMCs), taken at new diagnosis, from a patient treated with antithyroid drugs. The source is a woman aged 35-60 years with Graves disease.

This clonotype appeared many times. The chain is built from TRBV28 and TRBJ2-7, with 8 bases lining up with TRBD1. Germline trimming cut 5 bases from V and 6 bases from J; bases unmatched to any gene: 9. Looked up from germline, CDR1 is MDHEN and CDR2 is SYDVKM. The CDR3 consists of 14 residues. The CDR3, as DNA: TGTGCCAGCAGTCCCCCGGGACAGGAAGGCGAGCAGTACTTC. This encodes CASSPPGQEGEQYF.

This clonotype was picked up one time. The junction departs from the called germline gene at one end, perhaps through a read error. The chain employs TRBV12-3 or TRBV12-4 and TRBJ1-1; D remains ambiguous. This CDR3 comprises 14 residues. CDR3 DNA sequence: TGTGCCAGCAGTTTAGGGCAGTTGAACACTGAAGCTTCCTTT. This encodes CASSLGQLNTEASF.

This clonotype was detected ten times or more. CDR3 sequence: CASSYSGSYEQYF. As DNA, the CDR3 is TGTGCCAGCAGTTATTCCGGGAGCTACGAGCAGTACTTC. The genes are TRBV6-5 and TRBJ2-7; D might be TRBD2 (6 bases). The length of the CDR3 is 13 residues. Germline loops: CDR1 MNHEY, CDR2 SVGAGI. V gave up 3 bases and J gave up 3 bases, with 9 bases separating them.

The chain has TRBV4-2 and TRBJ2-5, with D perhaps TRBD2 (6 bases). V lost 0 bases and J lost 3, with 11 bases in between. Germline lookup yields CDR1 LGHNA and CDR2 YNFKEQ. The CDR3 is 15 residues long. CDR3 DNA: TGTGCCAGCAGCCAAGATCCTAGCGCGGAAGAGACCCAGTACTTC. Translating gives CASSQDPSAEETQYF.

The chain combines TRBV7-9 with TRBJ2-4; a possible D gene is TRBD2 (7 bases). The germline V and J ends were trimmed by 4 bases and 3 bases, with 16 bases remaining between them. CDR1 SEHNR and CDR2 FQNEAQ come from the germline V gene (reference sequence). The CDR3 contains 16 residues. The CDR3 nucleotides are TGTGCCAGCAGCTCCCGGGGGGCAGTGGACAAAAACATTCAGTACTTC. Protein sequence: CASSSRGAVDKNIQYF.